This passage covers 6 T cell receptor beta chains from one sample sequenced in a study of PD-1 blockade in classical Hodgkin lymphoma (dated by TCRdb to the early 2020s). The label giving this sample's time point can be read as: cycle 2 day 1 (C2D1) of nivolumab. Every trial patient had relapsed following autologous stem cell transplantation, and prior brentuximab vedotin exposure was what differed among cohorts A, B and C. Receptor libraries were prepared by the immunoSEQ multiplex PCR assay. What TCRdb holds here is the immuneACCESS table cut down to in-frame rearrangements. Part of the clones is not present; checked against another copy, under half of the missing clones reflect an unresolved V gene, and the others are unexplained. The sample contains under 80,000 clones, 70% to 75% of them found a single time. Less than 9.5% of the sample is held by the ten biggest clonotypes. This material consisted of peripheral blood mononuclear cells (PBMCs), taken before the second cycle of nivolumab. These receptors were obtained from a human donor with classical Hodgkin lymphoma.

The V and J genes are TRBV2 and TRBJ2-3, with 10 bases identical to TRBD2. The V gene's germline CDR1 is SNHLY and CDR2 FYNNEI. Losses at the gene ends were 8 bases for V and 4 bases for J; bases not matched to a gene: 9. The length of the CDR3 is 15 residues. CDR3 DNA: TGTGCCAGCTCAATGTGGACTAGCGGTGCAGATACGCAGTATTTT. Translated, it gives CASSMWTSGADTQYF.

This chain connects TRBV19 to TRBJ2-2, with 8 positions matching TRBD1. The CDR3 sequence is 14 residues long. Germline trimming cut 7 bases from V and 5 bases from J; bases unmatched to any gene: 6. Looked up from germline, CDR1 is LNHDA and CDR2 is SQIVND (reference sequence). CDR3 loop: CASTPRQGTGELFF. CDR3 nucleotides: TGTGCCAGTACACCCCGACAGGGGACCGGGGAGCTGTTTTTT.

V gene TRBV2 combines with J gene TRBJ2-1, with a possible D match to TRBD2 (6 bases). Trimming took off 2 bases at V and 6 bases at J, with 8 bases between the two ends. The V gene's germline CDR1 is SNHLY and CDR2 FYNNEI. The CDR3 runs 13 residues. CDR3 coding DNA: TGTGCCAGCAGTGAATGGGGAGGCAATGAGCAGTTCTTC. This translates into CASSEWGGNEQFF. Using reference TRBV2 and TRBJ2-1 for the parts outside the CDR3, the full variable domain is EPEVTQTPSHQVTQMGQEVILRCVPISNHLYFYWYRQILGQKVEFLVSFYNNEISEKSEIFDDQFSVERPDGSNFTLKIRSTKLEDSAMYFCASSEWGGNEQFFGPGTRLTVL.

This rearrangement joins TRBV19 to TRBJ2-1, with TRBD2 matching over 9 bases. The germline V gene has CDR1 LNHDA and CDR2 SQIVND (reference sequence). After removal of 3 bases from V and 6 bases from J, the junction contained 21 bases not matched to a gene. The CDR3 runs to 20 residues. The CDR3 nucleotides are TGTGCCAGTAGTATGGAATCGGGGCTAGCGGGGAGAATTGGCCTCAATGAGCAGTTCTTC. Protein: CASSMESGLAGRIGLNEQFF. Together with reference TRBV19 and TRBJ2-1, the CDR3 gives the full variable domain: DGGITQSPKYLFRKEGQNVTLSCEQNLNHDAMYWYRQDPGQGLRLIYYSQIVNDFQKGDIAEGYSVSREKKESFPLTVTSAQKNPTAFYLCASSMESGLAGRIGLNEQFFGPGTRLTVL.

The chain has TRBV30 and TRBJ1-2, with 7 bases that match TRBD1. The CDR3 has 15 amino acids. J was trimmed by 2 bases and V by 2 bases; bases with no gene match: 8. Germline lookup yields CDR1 GTSNPN and CDR2 SVGIG (reference sequence). CDR3 sequence: CAWSHETGTNYGYTF. DNA of the CDR3: TGTGCCTGGAGTCATGAGACAGGGACGAACTATGGCTACACCTTC.

V is TRBV11-2 and J is TRBJ2-7, with D possibly being TRBD1 or TRBD2 (5 bases each). The CDR3 has 14 residues. Germline lookup yields CDR1 SGHAT and CDR2 FQNNGV. Trimming removed 1 base at V and 5 bases at J, with 12 bases between. The CDR3 DNA follows: TGTGCCAGCAGCTTAGGTAGGGACGGTGACGAGCAGTACTTC. Its translation is CASSLGRDGDEQYF.